One TCR beta chain is described in this entry. The antigen remains undetermined. This record belongs to a study of T cell repertoires in cytomegalovirus infection. Study-level background: Through public TCR beta signatures, both CMV infection and matching HLA type were indicated.

Whole-study findings and limits: Accumulated public TCR beta family frequency recognized individuals carrying CMV together with the relevant HLA. CMV-specific HLA-C-restricted TCR beta clonotypes dominated the ex vivo response.

From the reads, TCRdb called clonotypes with MiXCR, one entry per CDR3 protein. The sample carries more than 400,000 distinct CDR3 sequences, approximately 25% recorded once. This CDR3 is 14 amino acids long. The germline V and J ends were trimmed by 1 base and 4 bases, with 11 bases remaining between them. Per germline, CDR1 SGHAT and CDR2 FQNNGV. Specimen: PBMCs. The genes are TRBV11-2 and TRBJ2-7, with D unclear. The sequence derives from a human donor in good health (CMV status not recorded). Some clones in this sample may be carry-over from other donors' samples. CDR3 protein: CASSLVGDYYEQYF. The CDR3 DNA is TGTGCCAGCAGCTTAGTAGGAGATTATTACGAGCAGTACTTC.